The clone carrying this T cell receptor beta chain turned up a few times. The antigen remains unidentified. Every one of the patients relapsed after autologous stem cell transplantation (brentuximab vedotin exposure was variable). CD4+ T cells were purified from thawed PBMCs by magnetic negative selection. Repertoires were generated with immunoSEQ multiplex PCR, while TCRdb's copy carries only in-frame clones and drops some. This sample has some 7,500 clones, with just under 80% found just once. This sample was taken from a study of PD-1 blockade in classical Hodgkin lymphoma. General study points: Diversity similar to that of newly diagnosed patients was seen at baseline in complete responders.

The sequence came from a human donor with classical Hodgkin lymphoma. This sample comprised CD4+ T cells from blood, obtained at baseline.

CDR3 protein: CASSLPSGNTIYF. In nucleotides, the CDR3 is TGTGCCAGCAGCTTACCCTCTGGAAACACCATATATTTT. The genes are TRBV7-6 and TRBJ1-3; D is ambiguous. V gave up 2 bases and J gave up 0 bases, with 2 bases separating them. Per germline, CDR1 SGHVS and CDR2 FNYEAQ. The CDR3 contains 13 residues.